Below, 27 T cell receptor beta chains from the same sample are listed, as sequenced in a study of cytomegalovirus exposure and HLA in healthy donors. PCR was performed using 60 Vbeta and 13 Jbeta primers. Assay: immunoSEQ multiplex PCR; the TCRdb copy retains only in-frame clones and omits some. This sample carries 200,000 to 250,000 clones, 70% to 85% of them seen once, and the ten largest clones take 0.58%. The sequenced material came from PBMCs. The receptors come from a woman between 40 and 55 years old in good health and CMV-seronegative.

This clone was found a few times. The rearrangement joins TRBV2 to TRBJ2-7; a weak D match, TRBD2 (5 bases). Germline V gene data show CDR1 as SNHLY and CDR2 as FYNNEI. The CDR3 runs 14 residues. Between the trimmed V and J ends, which lost 3 bases and 4 bases, there was a span of 13 bases. CDR3 in amino acids: CASSDQGRGYEQYF. The CDR3 region has the DNA TGTGCCAGCAGTGATCAAGGTCGGGGATACGAGCAGTACTTC.

The V and J genes are TRBV25-1 and TRBJ1-1; D perhaps matches TRBD1 (6 bases). The CDR3 is made up of 14 amino acids. V was clipped by 7 bases and J by 4 bases, with 16 bases between them. In germline, CDR1 is MGHDK, CDR2 SYGVNS. CDR3 sequence: CASTPHTGFTEAFF. In DNA, the CDR3 is TGTGCCAGCACTCCGCATACAGGGTTCACTGAAGCTTTCTTT.

This clone was found a few times. The chain is built from TRBV5-1 and TRBJ1-1; D uncertain. CDR1 is SGHRS, CDR2 YFSETQ, per germline. CDR3 length: 15 amino acids. V dropped 4 bases and J dropped 3 bases, with 16 bases sitting between them. This chain's CDR3 is CASSVVNGRDTEAFF. As DNA, the CDR3 is TGCGCCAGCAGCGTCGTAAACGGGAGGGACACTGAAGCTTTCTTT.

The count of this clone is one. The V call is TRBV9, the J call TRBJ2-1, with TRBD2 matching over 10 bases. This CDR3 is built from 16 residues. Unmatched junction bases numbered 14, after V lost 4 bases and J lost 10 bases. The V gene's germline CDR1 is SGDLS and CDR2 YYNGEE. The CDR3 DNA reads as TGTGCCAGCAGCCCAGTGGGGATAGCGGGGGGTGGGGAGCAGTTCTTC. It translates to CASSPVGIAGGGEQFF.

V gene TRBV6-5 combines with J gene TRBJ2-4; 8 nucleotides line up with TRBD2. Trimming at V came to 5 bases and at J to 8 bases, leaving 8 bases not matched to a gene. This CDR3 is built from 14 residues. Germline V lookup: CDR1 MNHEY, CDR2 SVGAGI. The CDR3 sequence: CASSAGGPGHIQYF. CDR3 nucleotide sequence: TGTGCCAGCAGTGCGGGGGGCCCTGGGCACATTCAGTACTTC.

V gene TRBV5-1 combines with J gene TRBJ1-3; D remains ambiguous. V gave up 4 bases and J gave up 0 bases, with 11 bases separating them. CDR1 is SGHRS and CDR2 is YFSETQ in the germline V gene. This CDR3 comprises 15 residues. The CDR3 coding sequence is TGCGCCAGCAGCCTATACGGAGGCTCTGGAAACACCATATATTTT. It specifies CASSLYGGSGNTIYF.

The J gene is TRBJ2-2, the V gene TRBV9; D gene uncertain. CDR3 length equals 16 residues. V was trimmed by 2 bases and J by 1 base, leaving 12 bases between them. Germline V gene sequence: CDR1 SGDLS, CDR2 YYNGEE. CDR3 loop: CASSVSDMKNTGELFF. In DNA, the CDR3 is TGTGCCAGCAGCGTTAGTGACATGAAGAACACCGGGGAGCTGTTTTTT. The variable domain in full, with the rest retrieved from reference TRBV9 and TRBJ2-2, is DSGVTQTPKHLITATGQRVTLRCSPRSGDLSVYWYQQSLDQGLQFLIQYYNGEERAKGNILERFSAQQFPDLHSELNLSSLELGDSALYFCASSVSDMKNTGELFFGEGSRLTVL.

This sequence joins TRBV11-3 and TRBJ2-2; D possibly corresponds to TRBD2 (7 bases). The CDR3 runs 15 residues. The V end was cut by 5 bases, the J end by 2 bases, with 12 bases between. Germline V gene sequence: CDR1 SGHNT, CDR2 YENEEA. The CDR3 here is CASSPRGANTGELFF. In nucleotides, the CDR3 is TGTGCCAGCAGCCCTCGGGGGGCCAACACCGGGGAGCTGTTTTTT.

V and J are TRBV30 and TRBJ2-7, with 9 bases lining up with TRBD2. The CDR3 is 15 amino acids. With 4 bases clipped from V and 3 bases from J, the junction kept 10 bases outside the gene matches. CDR1 GTSNPN and CDR2 SVGIG come from the germline V gene (reference sequence). The CDR3 is CAWTPWRGGRYEQYF. The CDR3, as DNA: TGTGCCTGGACCCCCTGGCGGGGGGGCCGCTACGAGCAGTACTTC. The full variable domain, its missing parts supplied by reference TRBV30 and TRBJ2-7, is SQTIHQWPATLVQPVGSPLSLECTVEGTSNPNLYWYRQAAGRGLQLLFYSVGIGQISSEVPQNLSASRPQDRQFILSSKKLLLSDSGFYLCAWTPWRGGRYEQYFGPGTRLTVT.

This clone appeared once. The V and J genes are TRBV9 and TRBJ2-7; D possibly corresponds to TRBD2 (6 bases). The germline gives CDR1 SGDLS, CDR2 YYNGEE. The CDR3 covers 14 residues. The V gene lost 4 bases and the J gene lost 2 bases, with 13 bases spanning the gap. CDR3 bases: TGTGCCAGCAGCCCCGGGGGAGGTCCCTACGAGCAGTACTTC. It specifies CASSPGGGPYEQYF.

The chain joins TRBV28 to TRBJ1-2, with 8 nucleotides matching TRBD1. The CDR3 spans 16 residues. Per germline, CDR1 MDHEN and CDR2 SYDVKM. J gave up 4 bases and V 4 bases, and 11 bases lay outside the gene matches. CDR3 protein: CASSSPSRDRSYGYTF. As DNA, the CDR3 is TGTGCCAGCAGTTCCCCCAGCCGGGACAGGAGCTATGGCTACACCTTC.

The genes are TRBV6-5 and TRBJ2-7, with TRBD1 identical over 8 bases. The CDR3 length is 13 residues. The germline CDR1 and CDR2 sequences are MNHEY and SVGAGI. Trimming removed 5 bases from V and 2 bases from J; junction bases left unmatched: 2. CDR3 amino acids: CASSKQGAYEQYF. The CDR3 region has the DNA TGTGCCAGCAGTAAACAGGGGGCCTACGAGCAGTACTTC.

The DNA for the CDR3 is TGTGCCAGCAGGGCACAGGGGGCGCCCCGTCAGCCCCAGCATTTT. It codes for CASRAQGAPRQPQHF. The genes are TRBV28 and TRBJ1-5; 9 bases map to TRBD1. Losses at the gene ends were 6 bases for V and 6 bases for J; bases not matched to a gene: 9. Germline values: CDR1 MDHEN, CDR2 SYDVKM. The CDR3 consists of 15 residues. Variable domain in full (rest from reference TRBV28 and TRBJ1-5): DVKVTQSSRYLVKRTGEKVFLECVQDMDHENMFWYRQDPGLGLRLIYFSYDVKMKEKGDIPEGYSVSREKKERFSLILESASTNQTSMYLCASRAQGAPRQPQHFGDGTRLSIL.

For this clone: This sample includes further DNA sequences coding for the same CDR3. J is TRBJ2-5 and V is TRBV20-1, with D possibly being TRBD1 (5 bases). The CDR3 has 11 amino acids. Germline V gene lookup returns CDR1 DFQATT and CDR2 SNEGSKA (reference sequence). The CDR3 bases are TGCAGCGCTCAAAGGGGCGAGACCCAGTACTTC. Residues: CSAQRGETQYF.

The chain recombines TRBV11-2 with TRBJ1-1, with D possibly matching TRBD1 (6 bases). CDR3 length: 16 residues. Per germline, CDR1 SGHAT and CDR2 FQNNGV. Trimming removed 3 bases from V and 1 base from J, with 15 bases in between. Here the CDR3 DNA reads TGTGCCAGCAGCTTGGGGGGGCAGGGGAGGAACACTGAAGCTTTCTTT. As protein: CASSLGGQGRNTEAFF.

The rearrangement links TRBV7-6 to TRBJ1-3, with TRBD1 as a possible D gene (5 bases). The CDR3 runs 17 residues. CDR1 and CDR2 (germline): SGHVS, FNYEAQ. The germline V and J ends were trimmed by 3 bases and 0 bases, with 15 bases remaining between them. CDR3 region: CASSFPGGGNSGNTIYF. The CDR3, as DNA: TGTGCCAGCAGCTTCCCTGGTGGGGGGAACTCTGGAAACACCATATATTTT.

This chain uses TRBV18 with TRBJ1-5; a weak D match, TRBD1 (6 bases). CDR1 is KGHSH, CDR2 LQKENI, per germline. V lost 5 bases and J lost 7, with 15 bases in between. The CDR3 is made up of 14 amino acids. The chain's CDR3 is CASSEGGGLQPQHF. The CDR3 DNA follows: TGTGCCAGCTCAGAGGGGGGGGGACTGCAGCCCCAGCATTTT. The complete variable domain, with remaining parts taken from reference TRBV18 and TRBJ1-5, reads NAGVMQNPRHLVRRRGQEARLRCSPMKGHSHVYWYRQLPEEGLKFMVYLQKENIIDESGMPKERFSAEFPKEGPSILRIQQVVRGDSAAYFCASSEGGGLQPQHFGDGTRLSIL.

The CDR3 nucleotides are TGTGCCAGCAGCTTAGCGCGTGGACAGCGGGAGACCCAGTACTTC. This gives the protein CASSLARGQRETQYF. This chain connects TRBV7-6 to TRBJ2-5; weak D call: TRBD1 (6 bases). Germline lookup yields CDR1 SGHVS and CDR2 FNYEAQ. This CDR3 is 15 amino acids long. The V end lost 0 bases, the J end lost 5 bases, and 13 bases lay between the germline ends.

The V and J genes are TRBV6-5 and TRBJ2-7; D unresolved. V dropped 0 bases and J dropped 0 bases, with 6 bases sitting between them. The CDR3 is made up of 14 amino acids. From germline, CDR1 is MNHEY and CDR2 SVGAGI. The CDR3 region is CASSYSLDSYEQYF. CDR3 in DNA: TGTGCCAGCAGTTACTCCCTAGACTCCTACGAGCAGTACTTC.

V usage is TRBV9 and J usage is TRBJ2-5; 7 bases map to TRBD1. The J segment lost 2 bases and the V segment lost 3 bases, leaving 4 bases of the junction unmatched. The CDR3 is 14 residues long. The germline V gene encodes CDR1 SGDLS and CDR2 YYNGEE. CDR3 bases: TGTGCCAGCAGCGCCGGGACAGCTCAAGAGACCCAGTACTTC. Translating it yields CASSAGTAQETQYF.

The chain is built from TRBV10-3 and TRBJ2-1; 9 positions agree with TRBD1. The CDR3 is 13 residues long. V gave up 6 bases and J gave up 10 bases; unmatched junction bases: 7. Germline CDR1 and CDR2: ENHRY and SYGVKD. This chain's CDR3 is CAISPGQGGEQFF. The CDR3 DNA follows: TGTGCCATCAGCCCGGGACAGGGTGGGGAGCAGTTCTTC.

A few counts support this clone. The J gene is TRBJ2-2, the V gene TRBV6-5, with TRBD1 identical over 7 bases. The J segment lost 0 bases and the V segment lost 4 bases, leaving 5 bases of the junction unmatched. The V gene's germline CDR1 is MNHEY and CDR2 SVGAGI. CDR3 size: 16 residues. CDR3 loop: CASSSRDRPNTGELFF. CDR3 sequence (DNA): TGTGCCAGCAGTTCCCGGGACAGACCGAACACCGGGGAGCTGTTTTTT.

As regards this clone: Other nucleotide sequences from this sample produce the same CDR3. The chain recombines TRBV9 with TRBJ2-7; TRBD1 agrees at 9 bases. The V segment lost 4 bases and the J segment 2 bases; nucleotides outside the gene matches: 7. This CDR3 comprises 15 residues. CDR1 is SGDLS and CDR2 is YYNGEE in the germline V gene. The chain's CDR3 is CASSPRTGATYEQYF. For the CDR3, the DNA is TGTGCCAGCAGCCCAAGGACAGGGGCAACCTACGAGCAGTACTTC.

This clone was seen only a few times. This chain connects TRBV11-2 to TRBJ1-2, with D unresolved. The CDR3 is 13 amino acids. Germline V gene lookup returns CDR1 SGHAT and CDR2 FQNNGV. V shed 5 bases and J shed 4 bases, with 11 bases lying between them. The CDR3 sequence: CASSATTVYGYTF. CDR3 nucleotide sequence: TGTGCCAGCAGCGCTACTACCGTCTATGGCTACACCTTC.

The chain uses TRBV27 and TRBJ2-3; maybe TRBD1 (5 bases). Trimming left V 4 bases short and J 2 bases short, with 22 bases between. CDR3 length equals 18 residues. The germline V gene encodes CDR1 MNHEY and CDR2 SMNVEV (reference sequence). Here the CDR3 DNA reads TGTGCCAGCAGTTCCACCCCGACGACAGCCCATCACACAGATACGCAGTATTTT. Translation: CASSSTPTTAHHTDTQYF.

This chain joins TRBV27 and TRBJ2-3, with TRBD2 matching over 7 bases. CDR1 and CDR2 from the germline V gene are MNHEY and SMNVEV (reference sequence). This CDR3 comprises 15 residues. J was trimmed by 0 bases and V by 7 bases; bases with no gene match: 7. CDR3 residues: CASIKVGGSTDTQYF. The CDR3 nucleotides read TGTGCCAGCATCAAAGTCGGGGGGAGCACAGATACGCAGTATTTT.

The CDR3 protein is CASSFKFQGAGEAFF. CDR3 DNA: TGTGCCAGCAGCTTTAAGTTCCAGGGGGCAGGTGAAGCTTTCTTT. V is TRBV11-2 and J is TRBJ1-1; TRBD1 agrees at 8 bases. There are 15 residues in the CDR3. The J segment lost 7 bases and the V segment lost 3 bases, leaving 10 bases of the junction unmatched. Germline lookup yields CDR1 SGHAT and CDR2 FQNNGV.